This entry lists 24 T cell receptor beta chains sequenced from one sample in a study of OX40 agonist ivuxolimab in advanced cancers. TCRdb keeps only in-frame clones here, not all; method: immunoSEQ multiplex PCR. The table shows around 39,000 clones, with about 81% occurring only once. Material: CD4+ or CD8+ T cells sorted from blood, obtained in a trial of the OX40 agonist ivuxolimab. The receptor source for this set is an adult with an advanced solid tumor such as melanoma, head and neck, liver or kidney cancer.

V and J are TRBV5-5 and TRBJ1-2, with TRBD1 identical over 10 bases. The V and J ends lost 3 bases and 9 bases, in that order; junction bases with no gene match: 5. The CDR3 contains 13 residues. Looked up from germline, CDR1 is SGHKS and CDR2 is YYEKEE (reference sequence). CDR3: CASSSRQGASYTF. Written as DNA, the CDR3 is TGTGCCAGCAGCTCTCGACAGGGGGCGAGCTACACCTTC. Looking up the rest from reference TRBV5-5 and TRBJ1-2 gives the full variable domain: DAGVTQSPTHLIKTRGQQVTLRCSPISGHKSVSWYQQVLGQGPQFIFQYYEKEERGRGNFPDRFSARQFPNYSSELNVNALLLGDSALYLCASSSRQGASYTFGSGTRLTVV.

A few counts support this clone. The chain is built from TRBV19 and TRBJ2-2, with 11 positions matching TRBD2. CDR1 LNHDA and CDR2 SQIVND come from the germline V gene (reference sequence). This CDR3 is 15 amino acids long. J gave up 4 bases and V 7 bases, and 5 bases lay outside the gene matches. For the CDR3, the DNA is TGTGCCAGTACCCGAGGGACTAGCGGCACCGGGGAGCTGTTTTTT. Translated, it gives CASTRGTSGTGELFF.

This clone was counted between two and nine times. V usage is TRBV19 and J usage is TRBJ1-1; TRBD1 might be the D (6 bases). CDR3 size: 15 residues. Germline CDR1 and CDR2: LNHDA and SQIVND (reference sequence). V dropped 7 bases and J dropped 1 base, with 16 bases sitting between them. The CDR3 protein is CASTSPGAGNTEAFF. CDR3 DNA: TGTGCCAGTACAAGTCCGGGGGCGGGGAACACTGAAGCTTTCTTT.

J is TRBJ1-4 and V is TRBV6-5; D is undetermined. The CDR3 consists of 15 residues. In germline, CDR1 is MNHEY, CDR2 SVGAGI. V was shortened by 0 bases and J by 4 bases, with 9 bases between the two germline ends. CDR3 protein: CASSYSTRSNEKLFF. The CDR3 DNA reads as TGTGCCAGCAGTTACTCGACAAGGAGTAATGAAAAACTGTTTTTT.

V and J are TRBV2 and TRBJ2-2, with D tentatively TRBD1 (6 bases). V lost 6 bases, J lost 5 bases, and 16 bases lay in between. The CDR3 runs 15 residues. Per the germline V gene, CDR1 is SNHLY and CDR2 is FYNNEI. The CDR3 region has the DNA TGTGCCAGCAGACAGGGTACAATCGGGACCGGGGAGCTGTTTTTT. This encodes CASRQGTIGTGELFF.

This chain uses TRBV15 with TRBJ1-1; unclear D gene. Trimming shortened V by 5 bases and J by 2 bases, and 12 bases separated the two germline ends. Germline loops: CDR1 LNHNV, CDR2 YYDKDF (reference sequence). This CDR3 is built from 14 residues. The CDR3 DNA is TGTGCCACCAGCCTGCGGACCCGAAACACTGAAGCTTTCTTT. As protein: CATSLRTRNTEAFF.

This chain connects TRBV9 to TRBJ2-1; perhaps TRBD2 as D (5 bases). V lost 0 bases and J lost 3, with 10 bases in between. Germline V CDR1 and CDR2: SGDLS, YYNGEE. The CDR3 has 15 residues. CDR3 sequence reads: CASSVAGIDYNEQFF. The CDR3 DNA is TGTGCCAGCAGCGTAGCGGGGATAGACTACAATGAGCAGTTCTTC.

This rearrangement joins TRBV5-1 to TRBJ1-3; TRBD1 agrees at 7 bases. J was trimmed by 2 bases and V by 5 bases; bases with no gene match: 4. The CDR3 sequence is 14 residues long. The V gene's germline CDR1 is SGHRS and CDR2 YFSETQ. The CDR3 region has the DNA TGCGCCAGCAGACAACAGGGGACTGGAAACACCATATATTTT. This encodes CASRQQGTGNTIYF.

The table lists this clone with a count of one. This chain connects TRBV16 to TRBJ2-7; TRBD1 matches at 8 bases. The CDR3 contains 14 residues. CDR1 is KGHSY, CDR2 FQNENV, per germline. The V segment lost 4 bases and the J segment 1 base; nucleotides outside the gene matches: 3. This CDR3 reads CASSPRTGSYEQYF. The CDR3 DNA sequence: TGTGCCAGCAGCCCCAGGACAGGGTCCTACGAGCAGTACTTC.

As DNA, the CDR3 is TGTGCCAGCAGCGTGGGACAGGGGACGTTGTACGAGCAGTACTTC. This translates into CASSVGQGTLYEQYF. The V call is TRBV9, the J call TRBJ2-7; 10 bases agree with TRBD1. CDR3 size: 15 residues. Per germline, CDR1 SGDLS and CDR2 YYNGEE. After removal of 2 bases from V and 4 bases from J, the junction contained 6 bases not matched to a gene. The full variable domain, with the rest looked up from reference TRBV9 and TRBJ2-7, is DSGVTQTPKHLITATGQRVTLRCSPRSGDLSVYWYQQSLDQGLQFLIQYYNGEERAKGNILERFSAQQFPDLHSELNLSSLELGDSALYFCASSVGQGTLYEQYFGPGTRLTVT.

This clone was observed a few times. The gene calls are TRBV19 and TRBJ2-2; no firm D call. The CDR3 is made up of 14 amino acids. Between the trimmed V and J ends, which lost 5 bases and 3 bases, there was a span of 10 bases. Germline V CDR1 and CDR2: LNHDA, SQIVND (reference sequence). CDR3 DNA: TGTGCCAGTAGTGATCAACACCACACCGGGGAGCTGTTTTTT. It yields the protein CASSDQHHTGELFF.

The chain couples TRBV19 to TRBJ2-1; 9 positions agree with TRBD1. Germline assignment: CDR1 LNHDA and CDR2 SQIVND (reference sequence). V was clipped by 6 bases and J by 2 bases; unmatched bases: 5. The CDR3 covers 15 residues. CDR3 loop: CASRWGDRAYNEQFF. The CDR3 DNA follows: TGTGCCAGTAGGTGGGGGGACAGGGCCTACAATGAGCAGTTCTTC.

The rearrangement joins TRBV6-1 to TRBJ2-3, with TRBD1 matching 12 bases. The germline gives CDR1 MNHNS, CDR2 SASEGT. The CDR3 spans 16 residues. The trim removed 4 bases at V and 1 base at J, leaving 3 bases unmatched. The CDR3 here is CASSGDRGRGTDTQYF. DNA for the CDR3: TGTGCCAGCAGTGGGGACAGGGGGCGGGGCACAGATACGCAGTATTTT.

This rearrangement joins TRBV28 to TRBJ2-4; D might be TRBD2 (5 bases). The CDR3 is 14 residues long. CDR1 is MDHEN and CDR2 is SYDVKM in the germline V gene. V lost 2 bases, J lost 0 bases, and 5 bases lay in between. The DNA of the CDR3 is TGTGCCAGCAGTTTAAGCGGAGCCAAAAACATTCAGTACTTC. Its translation: CASSLSGAKNIQYF.

The chain combines TRBV27 with TRBJ1-2; no clear D gene. The CDR3 is 14 residues long. The V end lost 6 bases, the J end lost 4 bases, and 15 bases lay between the germline ends. In germline, CDR1 is MNHEY, CDR2 SMNVEV (reference sequence). As DNA, the CDR3 is TGTGCCAGCAGCCCAAGGACCGTTCCCTATGGCTACACCTTC. Protein product: CASSPRTVPYGYTF.

This clone turned up a few times. The rearrangement joins TRBV29-1 to TRBJ2-7; 7 bases align to TRBD1. With 4 bases clipped from V and 2 bases from J, the junction kept 2 bases outside the gene matches. CDR3 size: 12 residues. Germline V gene data show CDR1 as SQVTM and CDR2 as ANQGSEA. DNA for the CDR3: TGCAGCGTTGCGGGACAGACCTACGAGCAGTACTTC. Its translation is CSVAGQTYEQYF.

This clone was detected only once. The V and J genes are TRBV7-9 and TRBJ1-2; no reliable D call. Trimming shortened V by 2 bases and J by 8 bases, and 12 bases separated the two germline ends. Germline-derived CDR1 and CDR2 are SEHNR and FQNEAQ (reference sequence). CDR3 length: 13 residues. The CDR3: CASSLYGVEGYTF. The CDR3 DNA follows: TGTGCCAGCAGCTTATACGGGGTTGAGGGCTACACCTTC.

V usage is TRBV6-1 and J usage is TRBJ2-2, with a tentative D call TRBD2 (6 bases). CDR1 is MNHNS and CDR2 is SASEGT in the germline V gene. The CDR3 extends over 14 amino acids. With 6 bases removed from V and 2 bases from J, the gap between germline ends came to 10 bases. CDR3 sequence (DNA): TGTGCCAGCAGGGAGGGGCCCAACACCGGGGAGCTGTTTTTT. Its protein product is CASREGPNTGELFF.

The V gene is TRBV11-2, the J gene TRBJ2-4, with D perhaps TRBD1 (6 bases). This CDR3 spans 14 amino acids. V was shortened by 3 bases and J by 2 bases, with 8 bases between the two germline ends. CDR1 and CDR2 (germline): SGHAT, FQNNGV. DNA of the CDR3: TGTGCCAGCAGCTTTGACAGGACCAAAAACATTCAGTACTTC. Amino acids: CASSFDRTKNIQYF. Full variable domain (remainder filled in from reference TRBV11-2 and TRBJ2-4): EAGVAQSPRYKIIEKRQSVAFWCNPISGHATLYWYQQILGQGPKLLIQFQNNGVVDDSQLPKDRFSAERLKGVDSTLKIQPAKLEDSAVYLCASSFDRTKNIQYFGAGTRLSVL.

The chain recombines TRBV30 with TRBJ2-5, with 8 bases fitting TRBD2. The CDR3 has 15 amino acids. With V trimmed by 2 bases and J by 1 base, 6 bases remained unmatched. Germline-derived CDR1 and CDR2 are GTSNPN and SVGIG (reference sequence). CDR3 protein: CAWSRVAGLQETQYF. The CDR3 DNA follows: TGTGCCTGGAGTAGGGTAGCGGGACTCCAAGAGACCCAGTACTTC.

The gene calls are TRBV30 and TRBJ2-7; maybe TRBD2 (6 bases). The CDR3 sequence is 15 residues long. The ends were cut back, 8 bases at V and 7 bases at J, with 27 bases in the middle. Germline V gene data show CDR1 as GTSNPN and CDR2 as SVGIG (reference sequence). The CDR3 loop is CAGTIPGLLPLEQYF. The CDR3 DNA sequence: TGTGCCGGGACGATACCGGGACTTCTCCCCTTGGAGCAGTACTTC.

J is TRBJ2-1 and V is TRBV6-5; 7 nucleotides line up with TRBD1. V was pared by 6 bases and J by 4 bases, with 9 bases of the junction left unmatched. Germline CDR1 MNHEY, CDR2 SVGAGI. CDR3 length: 15 amino acids. CDR3 DNA sequence: TGTGCCAGCAGACCACGACAGGGTGGGTACAATGAGCAGTTCTTC. It yields the protein CASRPRQGGYNEQFF.

This chain joins TRBV29-1 and TRBJ2-6, with D maybe TRBD2 (6 bases). The CDR3 consists of 13 residues. The germline gives CDR1 SQVTM, CDR2 ANQGSEA. Trimming cost V 3 bases and J 3 bases, with 6 bases left between them. CDR3 sequence reads: CSVEGGGANVLTF. The CDR3 DNA sequence: TGCAGCGTTGAGGGGGGTGGGGCCAACGTCCTGACTTTC.

This sequence joins TRBV5-1 and TRBJ2-3; no firm D call. Germline V CDR1 and CDR2: SGHRS, YFSETQ. Trimming left V 5 bases short and J 0 bases short, with 16 bases between. The CDR3 is 16 amino acids. CDR3 DNA: TGCGCCAGCAGACCCATATTAGGCCTTAGCACAGATACGCAGTATTTT. As protein: CASRPILGLSTDTQYF.